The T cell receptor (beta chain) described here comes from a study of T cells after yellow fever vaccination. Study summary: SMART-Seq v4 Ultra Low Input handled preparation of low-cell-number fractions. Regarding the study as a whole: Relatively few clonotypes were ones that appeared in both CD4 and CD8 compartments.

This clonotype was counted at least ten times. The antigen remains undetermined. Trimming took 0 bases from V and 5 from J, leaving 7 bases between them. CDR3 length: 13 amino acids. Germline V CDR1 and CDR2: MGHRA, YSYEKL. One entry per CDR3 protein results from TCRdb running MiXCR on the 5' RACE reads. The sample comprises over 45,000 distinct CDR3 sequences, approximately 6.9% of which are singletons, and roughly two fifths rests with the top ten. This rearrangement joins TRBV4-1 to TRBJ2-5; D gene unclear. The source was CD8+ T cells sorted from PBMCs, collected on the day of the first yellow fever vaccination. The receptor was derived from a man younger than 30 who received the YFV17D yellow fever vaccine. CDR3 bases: TGCGCCAGCAGCCAAGACAGTTTCGAGACCCAGTACTTC. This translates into CASSQDSFETQYF.